Following are 8 T cell receptor beta chains from one sample sequenced in a study of blood T cell repertoires in COVID-19. Only in-frame clones appear in the TCRdb table, and some are missing; sequencing was by immunoSEQ multiplex PCR. The repertoire has around 250,000 clones, around 87% of them found once; the top ten carry approximately 2.1%. Sequenced sample: peripheral blood. The receptors originated from a woman aged 55-69 years with COVID-19, enrolled during active disease.

This clone was observed a handful of times. The V and J genes are TRBV30 and TRBJ1-2, with D perhaps matching TRBD1 (6 bases). Germline assignment: CDR1 GTSNPN and CDR2 SVGIG (reference sequence). V was trimmed by 0 bases and J by 7 bases, leaving 18 bases between them. This CDR3 is built from 15 residues. The CDR3 protein is CAWSVGDPGVGGYTF. CDR3 coding DNA: TGTGCCTGGAGTGTGGGGGACCCAGGGGTCGGTGGCTACACCTTC.

The chain couples TRBV29-1 to TRBJ2-3, with a weak D call TRBD1 (5 bases). This CDR3 comprises 13 residues. Germline-derived CDR1 and CDR2 are SQVTM and ANQGSEA. The V and J ends lost 4 bases and 4 bases respectively, with 12 bases between them. The DNA of the CDR3 is TGCAGCGTTGGGGGCAGAGGCGCAGATACGCAGTATTTT. Translating gives CSVGGRGADTQYF.

This clone was detected only once. J is TRBJ1-1 and V is TRBV3-1 (or the pseudogene TRBV3-2), with unresolved D. This CDR3 comprises 12 residues. Between the trimmed V and J ends, which lost 0 bases and 6 bases, there was a span of 5 bases. CDR1 LGHDT and CDR2 YNNKEL come from the germline V gene (reference sequence). CDR3 nucleotides: TGTGCCAGCAGCCAAGAATCATCTGAAGCTTTCTTT. Its translation: CASSQESSEAFF.

V is TRBV5-1 and J is TRBJ2-1; 9 positions match TRBD2. V was clipped by 5 bases and J by 4 bases; unmatched bases: 4. Germline values: CDR1 SGHRS, CDR2 YFSETQ. The CDR3 has 14 amino acids. The CDR3 region is CASRVAGEYNEQFF. CDR3 in DNA: TGCGCCAGCAGGGTAGCGGGGGAGTACAATGAGCAGTTCTTC.

The J gene is TRBJ1-1, the V gene TRBV29-1, with D possibly TRBD1 on 6 matching bases. Germline CDR1 SQVTM, CDR2 ANQGSEA. Trimming shortened V by 2 bases and J by 1 base, and 11 bases separated the two germline ends. The CDR3 loop spans 14 amino acids. The CDR3 region is CSVERARGNTEAFF. The CDR3, as DNA: TGCAGCGTTGAAAGGGCCAGGGGGAACACTGAAGCTTTCTTT. The full variable domain, its missing parts supplied by reference TRBV29-1 and TRBJ1-1, is SAVISQKPSRDICQRGTSLTIQCQVDSQVTMMFWYRQQPGQSLTLIATANQGSEATYESGFVIDKFPISRPNLTFSTLTVSNMSPEDSSIYLCSVERARGNTEAFFGQGTRLTVV.

J is TRBJ2-3 and V is TRBV20-1; D gene uncertain. The CDR3 has 13 residues. Germline loops: CDR1 DFQATT, CDR2 SNEGSKA (reference sequence). V was shortened by 3 bases and J by 0 bases, with 7 bases between the two germline ends. CDR3 nucleotides: TGCAGTGCTAGTCGTCTCAGCACAGATACGCAGTATTTT. It is translated as CSASRLSTDTQYF.

This clone was observed a handful of times. The chain links TRBV6-6 to TRBJ1-4; D ambiguous. CDR3 length: 13 amino acids. Germline V lookup: CDR1 MNHNY, CDR2 SVGAGI (reference sequence). The ends were cut back, 6 bases at V and 5 bases at J, with 10 bases in the middle. The CDR3 DNA reads as TGTGCCAGCAGCCGGTCAGGCAATGAAAAACTGTTTTTT. Its protein is CASSRSGNEKLFF.

The rearrangement joins TRBV27 to TRBJ1-2; tentative D call: TRBD1 (5 bases). With 3 bases removed from V and 0 bases from J, the gap between germline ends came to 17 bases. CDR1 is MNHEY, CDR2 SMNVEV, per germline (reference sequence). The CDR3 spans 17 residues. The CDR3 coding sequence is TGTGCCAGCAGTTTCAGGGCGGGAAGCGGAGCTAACTATGGCTACACCTTC. It is translated as CASSFRAGSGANYGYTF.